This T cell receptor (beta chain) was identified during a study of T cell repertoires in cytomegalovirus infection. One entry per CDR3 protein results from TCRdb running MiXCR on the reads. There are 700,000 to 950,000 distinct CDR3 sequences in the sample; about 33% occur only once, and 9.5% to 15% lies in the top ten. This CDR3 is built from 14 residues. In the case of this clonotype: Its cognate antigen is unknown. The junction departs from the called germline gene at one end, perhaps through a read error.

The TCR was taken from a human donor in good health (CMV status not recorded). Some clones in this sample may be carry-over from other donors' samples. The sample consisted of cultured CD8+ T cells from PBMCs, taken from culture after CMV antigen stimulation. J is TRBJ2-7 and V is TRBV5-3; D possibly corresponds to TRBD1 (5 bases). TRBV5-3 is classed as an ORF, of uncertain function. CDR3 coding DNA: TGTGCCAGCAGCTTGACAGTTAACTCCTACGAGCAGTACTTC. Its protein product is CASSLTVNSYEQYF.